A single sample is the source of the 29 T cell receptor beta chains below, sequenced in a study of blood T cell repertoires in COVID-19. Data came from immunoSEQ multiplex PCR; TCRdb stores just in-frame clones and leaves some out. The sample carries approximately 150,000 clones, more than 70% recorded once. Specimen: peripheral blood. These receptor sequences come from a human donor in a cohort sampled during active COVID-19.

This chain links TRBV7-6 with TRBJ2-3, with D maybe TRBD1 (5 bases). V was trimmed by 5 bases and J by 4 bases, leaving 10 bases between them. The CDR3 contains 13 residues. Germline V CDR1 and CDR2: SGHVS, FNYEAQ. The CDR3 sequence: CASSRQMADTQYF. The CDR3 nucleotides read TGTGCCAGCAGCCGACAGATGGCAGATACGCAGTATTTT.

V is TRBV5-4 and J is TRBJ2-5; the match to TRBD2 covers 16 bases. The CDR3 runs to 17 residues. Germline CDR1 is SGHNT and CDR2 is YYREEE (reference sequence). Losses at the gene ends were 4 bases for V and 4 bases for J; bases not matched to a gene: 7. The chain's CDR3 is CASSPGLAGGAGETQYF. CDR3 sequence (DNA): TGTGCCAGCAGCCCGGGACTAGCGGGGGGGGCAGGAGAGACCCAGTACTTC.

This chain uses TRBV9 with TRBJ1-3, with TRBD1 as a possible D gene (6 bases). Germline V gene lookup returns CDR1 SGDLS and CDR2 YYNGEE. V was trimmed by 2 bases and J by 8 bases, leaving 14 bases between them. The CDR3 totals 14 residues. The CDR3 here is CASSVLQGTDTIYF. Written as DNA, the CDR3 is TGTGCCAGCAGCGTTCTGCAGGGGACGGACACCATATATTTT.

V gene TRBV6-5 combines with J gene TRBJ2-7; D may be TRBD2 (6 bases). This CDR3 spans 15 amino acids. V lost 0 bases to trimming and J lost 2 bases, with 11 bases between them. Germline V gene sequence: CDR1 MNHEY, CDR2 SVGAGI. The CDR3 here is CASSYSGGSPYEQYF. The CDR3 DNA reads TGTGCCAGCAGTTACTCGGGGGGATCGCCCTACGAGCAGTACTTC.

The genes are TRBV25-1 and TRBJ1-6, with D hard to call. From germline, CDR1 is MGHDK and CDR2 SYGVNS. V lost 3 bases and J lost 7, with 13 bases in between. The CDR3 extends over 15 amino acids. DNA for the CDR3: TGTGCCAGCAGTGATTGGCAGGCGCCAAATTCACCCCTCCACTTT. It yields the protein CASSDWQAPNSPLHF.

The genes are TRBV6-6 and TRBJ2-1; TRBD2 agrees at 12 bases. CDR1 and CDR2 from the germline V gene are MNHNY and SVGAGI (reference sequence). Unmatched junction bases numbered 14, after V lost 5 bases and J lost 0 bases. CDR3 length: 20 residues. CDR3 nucleotides: TGTGCCAGCAGTCCATCCGGGGGACTAGCGGGTCCGAGCTCCTACAATGAGCAGTTCTTC. It encodes CASSPSGGLAGPSSYNEQFF.

The chain is built from TRBV29-1 and TRBJ2-2; maybe TRBD2 (5 bases). This CDR3 contains 12 residues. CDR1 SQVTM and CDR2 ANQGSEA come from the germline V gene. Trimming left V 2 bases short and J 6 bases short, with 7 bases between. The DNA for the CDR3 is TGCAGCGTTGAATCGGGATCCGGGGAGCTGTTTTTT. Translation: CSVESGSGELFF.

The rearrangement links TRBV29-1 to TRBJ2-3; 7 bases fit TRBD2. Germline CDR1 reads SQVTM; CDR2 reads ANQGSEA. The CDR3 has 13 residues. J was trimmed by 5 bases and V by 4 bases; bases with no gene match: 6. CDR3 protein: CSVGGGAGDTQYF. In DNA, the CDR3 is TGCAGCGTTGGGGGAGGGGCTGGAGATACGCAGTATTTT.

The chain joins TRBV6-5 to TRBJ1-6; the match to TRBD1 covers 7 bases. Looked up from germline, CDR1 is MNHEY and CDR2 is SVGAGI. V gave up 8 bases and J gave up 7 bases; unmatched junction bases: 2. The CDR3 spans 12 residues. CDR3 bases: TGTGCCAGCTGGACAGGAAATTCACCCCTCCACTTT. It encodes CASWTGNSPLHF.

The rearrangement joins TRBV5-1 to TRBJ2-7, with 11 positions matching TRBD1. Trimming cost V 6 bases and J 3 bases; bases outside gene matches: 5. The CDR3 is 14 amino acids. Germline CDR1 and CDR2: SGHRS and YFSETQ. CDR3 sequence (DNA): TGCGCCAGCACCTCGGGACAGGGGGTCTACGAGCAGTACTTC. Its protein product is CASTSGQGVYEQYF.

The chain employs TRBV2 and TRBJ2-3, with a weak D call TRBD1 (5 bases). CDR1 and CDR2 (germline): SNHLY, FYNNEI. This CDR3 is 14 amino acids long. V was cut by 7 bases and J by 1 base, with 12 bases left in between. As DNA, the CDR3 is TGTGCCAGCAAGAGACAGAAGGGCACAGATACGCAGTATTTT. Translating it yields CASKRQKGTDTQYF.

The gene calls are TRBV12-3 or TRBV12-4 and TRBJ2-5; D is undetermined. CDR3 length: 13 residues. Trimming pared 5 bases from V and 2 bases from J, leaving 9 bases between. The CDR3 sequence: CASSKQRQETQYF. As DNA, the CDR3 is TGTGCCAGCAGTAAACAACGACAAGAGACCCAGTACTTC.

The V gene is TRBV7-2, the J gene TRBJ2-3; the match to TRBD2 covers 11 bases. This CDR3 spans 14 amino acids. Germline V lookup: CDR1 SGHTA, CDR2 FQGNSA. The V gene end was trimmed by 8 bases and the J gene end by 2 bases; junction bases not matched to a gene: 3. The CDR3 is CASLAGGHTDTQYF. For the CDR3, the DNA is TGTGCCAGCCTAGCGGGGGGCCACACAGATACGCAGTATTTT.

The chain joins TRBV7-2 to TRBJ1-5, with D tentatively TRBD1 (5 bases). The CDR3 is made up of 14 amino acids. The germline V gene has CDR1 SGHTA and CDR2 FQGNSA. Trimming took off 5 bases at V and 5 bases at J, with 13 bases between the two ends. The chain's CDR3 is CASSPVSGDQPQHF. The CDR3 DNA is TGTGCCAGCAGCCCAGTGTCGGGGGATCAGCCCCAGCATTTT.

The genes are TRBV2 and TRBJ2-7, with D maybe TRBD2 (6 bases). With 6 bases removed from V and 0 bases from J, the gap between germline ends came to 21 bases. The CDR3 consists of 17 residues. Germline-derived CDR1 and CDR2 are SNHLY and FYNNEI. The CDR3 is CASSQPPGRLASYEQYF. In nucleotides, the CDR3 is TGTGCCAGCAGCCAGCCCCCGGGGAGGCTCGCCTCCTACGAGCAGTACTTC. Complete variable domain (other parts from reference TRBV2 and TRBJ2-7): EPEVTQTPSHQVTQMGQEVILRCVPISNHLYFYWYRQILGQKVEFLVSFYNNEISEKSEIFDDQFSVERPDGSNFTLKIRSTKLEDSAMYFCASSQPPGRLASYEQYFGPGTRLTVT.

This rearrangement joins TRBV3-1 (or the pseudogene TRBV3-2) to TRBJ1-4, with D tentatively TRBD1 (5 bases). CDR1 and CDR2 (germline): LGHDT, YNNKEL (reference sequence). V lost 4 bases to trimming and J lost 10 bases, with 16 bases between them. This CDR3 spans 14 amino acids. This CDR3 is CASSRGQGDVKLFF. The CDR3 DNA reads as TGTGCCAGCAGCCGTGGACAAGGGGATGTAAAACTGTTTTTT.

This clone occurred a few times. This sequence joins TRBV7-3 and TRBJ1-6; 7 bases are a match to TRBD1. V lost 5 bases to trimming and J lost 6 bases; unmatched junction nucleotides: 7. The CDR3 has 15 amino acids. Germline V gene sequence: CDR1 SGHTA, CDR2 FQGTGA. The DNA of the CDR3 is TGTGCCAGCAGCCCTCAAGGGACAGTTAATTCACCCCTCCACTTT. Residues: CASSPQGTVNSPLHF. The full variable domain, in which reference TRBV7-3 and TRBJ1-6 provide the parts outside the CDR3, is GAGVSQTPSNKVTEKGKYVELRCDPISGHTALYWYRQSLGQGPEFLIYFQGTGAADDSGLPNDRFFAVRPEGSVSTLKIQRTERGDSAVYLCASSPQGTVNSPLHFGNGTRLTVT.

This chain connects TRBV5-1 to TRBJ2-5; TRBD2 matches 8 bases. The CDR3 totals 16 residues. Germline V gene lookup returns CDR1 SGHRS and CDR2 YFSETQ. The ends lost 4 bases at V and 3 bases at J; junction bases unmatched: 11. CDR3 in DNA: TGCGCCAGCAGCCCACCGGGACTAGATTGGAAAGAGACCCAGTACTTC. Amino acids: CASSPPGLDWKETQYF.

The chain recombines TRBV3-1 (or the pseudogene TRBV3-2) with TRBJ1-6; 8 bases line up with TRBD1. V lost 6 bases and J lost 7; bases outside the gene matches: 8. Germline lookup yields CDR1 LGHDT and CDR2 YNNKEL (reference sequence). The CDR3 contains 15 residues. CDR3 coding DNA: TGTGCCAGCAGATCGCAGGGGGCGGTAAATTCACCCCTCCACTTT. Its protein product is CASRSQGAVNSPLHF.

The chain joins TRBV4-1 to TRBJ2-1, with unresolved D. The CDR3 has 16 residues. Germline V gene data show CDR1 as MGHRA and CDR2 as YSYEKL. Trimming took 0 bases from V and 2 from J, leaving 11 bases between them. The CDR3 sequence: CASSQDTRAPYNEQFF. The DNA for the CDR3 is TGCGCCAGCAGCCAAGATACCCGAGCACCCTACAATGAGCAGTTCTTC.

The chain carries TRBV7-9 and TRBJ1-6; D uncertain. Trimming removed 5 bases at V and 7 bases at J, with 18 bases between. Germline V gives CDR1 SEHNR, CDR2 FQNEAQ (reference sequence). This CDR3 is built from 16 residues. CDR3 amino acids: CASSRDRVRGNSPLHF. In DNA, the CDR3 is TGTGCCAGCAGCCGCGACCGGGTGAGAGGCAATTCACCCCTCCACTTT.

The J gene is TRBJ1-4, the V gene TRBV3-1 (or the pseudogene TRBV3-2); TRBD1 matches 7 bases. The germline V gene has CDR1 LGHDT and CDR2 YNNKEL (reference sequence). This CDR3 has 18 residues. The J segment lost 3 bases and the V segment lost 5 bases, leaving 15 bases of the junction unmatched. CDR3 sequence (DNA): TGTGCCAGCAGCACCCGACAGGGATGGGCAGCGGCTAATGAAAAACTGTTTTTT. Translating gives CASSTRQGWAAANEKLFF.

This chain joins TRBV9 and TRBJ1-4; 8 positions agree with TRBD1. Germline CDR1 and CDR2: SGDLS and YYNGEE. The CDR3 sequence is 15 residues long. J lost 4 bases, V lost 5 bases, and 7 bases had no gene match. CDR3 loop: CASSAGGTGNEKLFF. CDR3 nucleotides: TGTGCCAGCAGTGCAGGGGGGACAGGTAATGAAAAACTGTTTTTT.

This sequence joins TRBV3-1 (or the pseudogene TRBV3-2) and TRBJ1-6; 9 nucleotides match TRBD1. The germline V gene has CDR1 LGHDT and CDR2 YNNKEL (reference sequence). Trimming cost V 0 bases and J 9 bases; bases outside gene matches: 6. The CDR3 spans 16 residues. CDR3 coding DNA: TGTGCCAGCAGCCAAGATGGGACAGGGATAGGTTCACCCCTCCACTTT. Its translation is CASSQDGTGIGSPLHF.

The rearrangement uses TRBV7-2 and TRBJ1-2, with D perhaps TRBD1 (6 bases). Germline lookup yields CDR1 SGHTA and CDR2 FQGNSA. The CDR3 loop spans 15 amino acids. Trimming took off 0 bases at V and 3 bases at J, with 11 bases between the two ends. CDR3 in amino acids: CASSLALSGDYGYTF. As DNA, the CDR3 is TGTGCCAGCAGCTTAGCGCTCTCAGGGGACTATGGCTACACCTTC.

This rearrangement joins TRBV3-1 (or the pseudogene TRBV3-2) to TRBJ1-6; D remains ambiguous. There are 12 residues in the CDR3. The germline V and J ends were trimmed by 1 base and 14 bases, with 9 bases remaining between them. The germline V gene encodes CDR1 LGHDT and CDR2 YNNKEL (reference sequence). The chain's CDR3 is CASSQGGLALHF. CDR3 DNA: TGTGCCAGCAGCCAAGGAGGGCTGGCCCTCCACTTT.

The V call is TRBV7-6, the J call TRBJ2-7, with D unclear. V gave up 0 bases and J gave up 5 bases, with 11 bases separating them. Per germline, CDR1 SGHVS and CDR2 FNYEAQ. The CDR3 sequence is 14 residues long. The CDR3: CASSLAGEFNEQYF. CDR3 DNA: TGTGCCAGCAGCTTAGCGGGCGAATTCAACGAGCAGTACTTC. The whole variable domain, remainder taken from reference TRBV7-6 and TRBJ2-7, is GAGVSQSPRYKVTKRGQDVALRCDPISGHVSLYWYRQALGQGPEFLTYFNYEAQQDKSGLPNDRFSAERPEGSISTLTIQRTEQRDSAMYRCASSLAGEFNEQYFGPGTRLTVT.

The chain has TRBV2 and TRBJ2-1; D perhaps matches TRBD1 (6 bases). The CDR3 spans 13 residues. V lost 6 bases and J 2 bases, leaving 8 bases between the germline ends. CDR1 SNHLY and CDR2 FYNNEI come from the germline V gene. The DNA of the CDR3 is TGTGCCAGCAGCCACAGGGCCTACAATGAGCAGTTCTTC. Its translation is CASSHRAYNEQFF.

The V call is TRBV3-1 (or the pseudogene TRBV3-2), the J call TRBJ2-7; 7 bases are a match to TRBD1. CDR3 size: 14 residues. Germline V gene data show CDR1 as LGHDT and CDR2 as YNNKEL (reference sequence). Trimming cost V 1 base and J 4 bases; bases outside gene matches: 4. The CDR3 sequence: CASSQARGIYEQYF. The CDR3 nucleotides are TGTGCCAGCAGCCAAGCCAGGGGGATTTACGAGCAGTACTTC.